Below are 24 T cell receptor beta chains sequenced from a single sample in a study of T cell changes during pregnancy in multiple sclerosis. Generated by immunoSEQ multiplex PCR, the TCRdb table keeps only in-frame clones and is missing some. Among under 35,000 clones listed, approximately 87% were seen once. This specimen consisted of CD8+ T cells from peripheral blood mononuclear cells, obtained after pregnancy. These receptors were collected from a female donor with multiple sclerosis, enrolled in a pregnancy study.

This chain links TRBV30 with TRBJ2-7; D perhaps matches TRBD1 (5 bases). Deletions cut 0 bases from V and 0 bases from J, with 9 bases between. Germline CDR1 is GTSNPN and CDR2 is SVGIG (reference sequence). The CDR3 is 14 residues long. The DNA of the CDR3 is TGTGCCTGGAGTGTGATGGACACCTCCTACGAGCAGTACTTC. It is translated as CAWSVMDTSYEQYF.

The DNA for the CDR3 is TGTGCCAGCAGTTTTTCGGGACAGGGAGGTTCCTACGAGCAGTACTTC. This gives the protein CASSFSGQGGSYEQYF. The rearrangement joins TRBV27 to TRBJ2-7; 9 bases are shared with TRBD1. This CDR3 has 16 residues. Germline CDR1 and CDR2: MNHEY and SMNVEV (reference sequence). The ends lost 3 bases at V and 1 base at J; junction bases unmatched: 7.

V and J are TRBV11-2 and TRBJ1-1; D is possibly TRBD1 (5 bases). Trimming pared 2 bases from V and 5 bases from J, leaving 12 bases between. The CDR3 is 14 residues long. The germline V gene encodes CDR1 SGHAT and CDR2 FQNNGV. The CDR3 bases are TGTGCCAGCAGCTTACCCGTGGAGGGGACTGAAGCTTTCTTT. The encoded protein is CASSLPVEGTEAFF.

This chain connects TRBV7-3 to TRBJ2-3; 14 nucleotides align to TRBD2. This CDR3 comprises 16 residues. V dropped 4 bases and J dropped 1; count of bases not matched to a gene: 1. Germline values: CDR1 SGHTA, CDR2 FQGTGA. In DNA, the CDR3 is TGTGCCAGCAGCTCGGGACTAGCGGGGGGCACAGATACGCAGTATTTT. Its protein is CASSSGLAGGTDTQYF.

Sample share makes this clone medium-sized. This chain uses TRBV6-1 with TRBJ2-3, with D tentatively TRBD1 (7 bases). Deletions cut 0 bases from V and 3 bases from J, with 13 bases between. Germline assignment: CDR1 MNHNS and CDR2 SASEGT. The CDR3 totals 16 residues. CDR3 in DNA: TGTGCCAGCAGTGAAGCGATCCAGGGGGGAACAGATACGCAGTATTTT. Protein: CASSEAIQGGTDTQYF.

The chain links TRBV10-3 to TRBJ2-1, with TRBD2 matching 9 bases. The CDR3 runs to 16 residues. Trimming cost V 6 bases and J 2 bases; bases outside gene matches: 8. Looked up from germline, CDR1 is ENHRY and CDR2 is SYGVKD. The DNA of the CDR3 is TGTGCCATCAGCCGGACTAGCGCCCCTCCCTACAATGAGCAGTTCTTC. The encoded protein is CAISRTSAPPYNEQFF.

The J gene is TRBJ2-1, the V gene TRBV7-9, with 7 bases that match TRBD1. V lost 5 bases to trimming and J lost 4 bases; unmatched junction nucleotides: 8. Germline V lookup: CDR1 SEHNR, CDR2 FQNEAQ (reference sequence). The CDR3 spans 15 residues. Here the CDR3 reads CASSHRQGRYNEQFF. CDR3 nucleotide sequence: TGTGCCAGCAGCCATCGACAGGGAAGATACAATGAGCAGTTCTTC.

The J gene is TRBJ1-1, the V gene TRBV5-6, with 7 nucleotides matching TRBD1. With 0 bases clipped from V and 0 bases from J, the junction kept 11 bases outside the gene matches. Germline V lookup: CDR1 SGHDT, CDR2 YYEEEE. The CDR3 totals 18 residues. The CDR3 reads CASSLARDSEGMNTEAFF. The CDR3 DNA reads TGTGCCAGCAGCTTGGCCCGGGACAGCGAGGGGATGAACACTGAAGCTTTCTTT. Combining the CDR3 with reference TRBV5-6 and TRBJ1-1 gives the whole variable domain DAGVTQSPTHLIKTRGQQVTLRCSPKSGHDTVSWYQQALGQGPQFIFQYYEEEERQRGNFPDRFSGHQFPNYSSELNVNALLLGDSALYLCASSLARDSEGMNTEAFFGQGTRLTVV.

The chain carries TRBV4-3 and TRBJ2-7, with 7 bases that match TRBD1. The germline CDR1 and CDR2 sequences are LGHNA and YSLEER. Germline trimming cut 0 bases from V and 5 bases from J; bases unmatched to any gene: 7. The CDR3 sequence is 15 residues long. The CDR3: CASSQETGMRHEQYF. The CDR3 coding sequence is TGCGCCAGCAGCCAAGAGACAGGGATGAGGCACGAGCAGTACTTC.

The chain is built from TRBV5-1 and TRBJ1-5; a weak D match, TRBD1 (6 bases). V was clipped by 8 bases and J by 7 bases, with 10 bases between them. The CDR3 contains 11 residues. Germline V CDR1 and CDR2: SGHRS, YFSETQ. The CDR3 nucleotides are TGCGCCAGGCCAGGGGTGCAGCCCCAGCATTTT. This encodes CARPGVQPQHF.

This clone was observed a handful of times. V and J are TRBV15 and TRBJ1-4; no clear D gene. Trimming left V 0 bases short and J 7 bases short, with 9 bases between. Per germline, CDR1 LNHNV and CDR2 YYDKDF (reference sequence). There are 14 residues in the CDR3. In DNA, the CDR3 is TGTGCCACCAGCAGAGATAGGGAGGCTGAAAAACTGTTTTTT. This gives the protein CATSRDREAEKLFF. The whole variable domain, remainder taken from reference TRBV15 and TRBJ1-4, is DAMVIQNPRYQVTQFGKPVTLSCSQTLNHNVMYWYQQKSSQAPKLLFHYYDKDFNNEADTPDNFQSRRPNTSFCFLDIRSPGLGDTAMYLCATSRDREAEKLFFGSGTQLSVL.

The J gene is TRBJ2-7, the V gene TRBV21-1; TRBD1 reflects the table's D call only, with no check against the DNA. TRBV21-1 is given as a pseudogene. This CDR3 spans 15 amino acids. The CDR3 DNA reads TGTGCCAGCAGCAAAGCTGGGACATCATCCTACGAGCAGTACTTC. Translating gives CASSKAGTSSYEQYF.

This clone was found a few times. This chain joins TRBV30 and TRBJ2-3, with 7 bases lining up with TRBD2. Germline V gene lookup returns CDR1 GTSNPN and CDR2 SVGIG (reference sequence). V lost 5 bases and J lost 0; bases outside the gene matches: 8. The CDR3 has 15 amino acids. The DNA for the CDR3 is TGTGCCTGGGGAGAAGCGGGAACTAGCACAGATACGCAGTATTTT. Translation gives CAWGEAGTSTDTQYF.

The chain employs TRBV4-1 and TRBJ1-1; 7 bases are a match to TRBD1. The J segment lost 3 bases and the V segment lost 6 bases, leaving 4 bases of the junction unmatched. The CDR3 is made up of 13 amino acids. CDR1 MGHRA and CDR2 YSYEKL come from the germline V gene. Here the CDR3 reads CASSYRGHTEAFF. The CDR3 DNA sequence: TGCGCCAGCAGTTACAGGGGTCACACTGAAGCTTTCTTT.

This chain connects TRBV7-9 to TRBJ1-5; weak D call: TRBD1 (5 bases). In germline, CDR1 is SEHNR, CDR2 FQNEAQ (reference sequence). There are 17 residues in the CDR3. Trimming removed 1 base from V and 3 bases from J, with 16 bases in between. In DNA, the CDR3 is TGTGCCAGCAGCTTAGACCCCCGGTGGGGACTCAATCAGCCCCAGCATTTT. This translates into CASSLDPRWGLNQPQHF.

The chain uses TRBV23-1 and TRBJ1-1, with D possibly being TRBD1 (5 bases). TRBV23-1 is an ORF, with its function uncertain. V was shortened by 0 bases and J by 5 bases, with 19 bases between the two germline ends. The CDR3 sequence is 17 residues long. The CDR3 sequence is CASSQSGGEGEGTEAFF. The CDR3 region has the DNA TGCGCCAGCAGTCAATCGGGAGGGGAAGGGGAAGGGACTGAAGCTTTCTTT.

The chain combines TRBV15 with TRBJ1-6; no clear D gene. This CDR3 is 13 amino acids long. Between the trimmed V and J ends, which lost 8 bases and 10 bases, there was a span of 15 bases. Per germline, CDR1 LNHNV and CDR2 YYDKDF (reference sequence). The CDR3 bases are TGTGCCACCGGTCCGGAGGGAGCATCACCCCTCCACTTT. This codes for CATGPEGASPLHF.

The chain joins TRBV5-6 to TRBJ2-7, with 8 bases fitting TRBD1. The germline CDR1 and CDR2 sequences are SGHDT and YYEEEE. This CDR3 comprises 15 residues. Trimming removed 5 bases from V and 3 bases from J; junction bases left unmatched: 10. CDR3 amino acids: CASRLGTGYYYEQYF. The CDR3 DNA follows: TGTGCCAGCAGGCTAGGGACAGGCTATTACTACGAGCAGTACTTC.

This chain connects TRBV7-2 to TRBJ2-7; TRBD2 agrees at 8 bases. V lost 2 bases, J lost 3 bases, and 18 bases stayed unmatched. The CDR3 contains 19 residues. Germline CDR1 reads SGHTA; CDR2 reads FQGNSA. The CDR3 region has the DNA TGTGCCAGCAGCTTATTCGCCCCGCCTGCAGCGGGGGTCTACTACGAGCAGTACTTC. Its translation: CASSLFAPPAAGVYYEQYF. The full variable domain, rest sourced from reference TRBV7-2 and TRBJ2-7, is GAGVSQSPSNKVTEKGKDVELRCDPISGHTALYWYRQSLGQGLEFLIYFQGNSAPDKSGLPSDRFSAERTGGSVSTLTIQRTQQEDSAVYLCASSLFAPPAAGVYYEQYFGPGTRLTVT.

V gene TRBV27 combines with J gene TRBJ2-7; 9 nucleotides agree with TRBD1. Germline CDR1 is MNHEY and CDR2 is SMNVEV (reference sequence). The CDR3 covers 15 residues. The V gene end was trimmed by 6 bases and the J gene end by 8 bases; junction bases not matched to a gene: 14. CDR3 nucleotides: TGTGCCAGCAGACCGCTCCCGGGACAGGGCCAGAAGCAGTACTTC. Translated, it gives CASRPLPGQGQKQYF.

J is TRBJ2-3 and V is TRBV10-2; D remains unclear. V lost 0 bases and J lost 4, with 5 bases in between. The CDR3 is 13 amino acids. Looked up from germline, CDR1 is WSHSY and CDR2 is SAAADI. CDR3 loop: CASSESAPDTQYF. As DNA, the CDR3 is TGCGCCAGCAGTGAGTCGGCCCCAGATACGCAGTATTTT.

J is TRBJ1-2 and V is TRBV27; the match to TRBD1 covers 7 bases. Germline CDR1 reads MNHEY; CDR2 reads SMNVEV (reference sequence). After removal of 5 bases from V and 2 bases from J, the junction contained 8 bases not matched to a gene. The CDR3 runs 15 residues. The CDR3 DNA reads as TGTGCCAGCAGTCTGGGGACAGAAGGAAACTATGGCTACACCTTC. This encodes CASSLGTEGNYGYTF.

The rearrangement uses TRBV10-3 and TRBJ2-2; 10 bases agree with TRBD2. The germline CDR1 and CDR2 sequences are ENHRY and SYGVKD. The V segment lost 3 bases and the J segment 4 bases; nucleotides outside the gene matches: 2. There are 15 residues in the CDR3. The CDR3 reads CAISDLAGGTGELFF. The CDR3 bases are TGTGCCATCAGTGACTTAGCGGGGGGCACCGGGGAGCTGTTTTTT.

This clone is judged medium-sized. The rearrangement joins TRBV7-3 to TRBJ2-3; TRBD2 matches at 7 bases. From germline, CDR1 is SGHTA and CDR2 FQGTGA. V gave up 4 bases and J gave up 1 base; unmatched junction bases: 2. The CDR3 extends over 14 amino acids. The CDR3: CASSSGLGTDTQYF. The CDR3 nucleotides read TGTGCCAGCAGCTCCGGACTAGGCACAGATACGCAGTATTTT. Looking up the rest from reference TRBV7-3 and TRBJ2-3 gives the full variable domain: GAGVSQTPSNKVTEKGKYVELRCDPISGHTALYWYRQSLGQGPEFLIYFQGTGAADDSGLPNDRFFAVRPEGSVSTLKIQRTERGDSAVYLCASSSGLGTDTQYFGPGTRLTVL.